This TCR beta chain was retrieved from a study of shared clonotypes between healthy human individuals. V lost 3 bases and J 5 bases, leaving 18 bases between the germline ends. The CDR3 sequence is 16 residues long. From germline, CDR1 is MGHDK and CDR2 SYGVNS. Only in-frame clones appear in the TCRdb table, and some are missing; sequencing was by immunoSEQ multiplex PCR. The data contain approximately 980,000 clones, over 60% of them singletons. Sequenced input: memory CD4+ T cells sorted from blood. Subset noted: CD45RA-negative fraction. The TCR sequence derives from a man between 18 and 35 years old in good health. The V call is TRBV25-1, the J call TRBJ2-3; maybe TRBD1 (5 bases). The CDR3 DNA is TGTGCCAGCAGTGATTGGGGCCAGACCAGTTTAGATACGCAGTATTTT. Its protein is CASSDWGQTSLDTQYF.